The sequence of this T cell receptor (beta chain) was determined in a study of blood T cells in healthy people across ages. Study-level results: Among long-lived donors, naive CD4+ cells were more numerous and diversity higher than in aged donors. When one million T cells were used, diversity estimates were thought to be underestimates.

For this clonotype: Its target is not known.

It was with a sample-barcoded 5' primer and a J-beta primer mix that a second PCR of about 6 to 12 cycles was run. TCRdb re-derived calls from the 5' RACE reads in MiXCR, one entry per CDR3 protein. The data show over 1,500,000 distinct CDR3 sequences, roughly two fifths seen once. Individuals who donated were healthy Caucasians from Russia aged roughly 6 to 100. CDR3 size: 17 residues. From germline, CDR1 is SEHNR and CDR2 FQNEAQ (reference sequence). Trimming stripped 5 bases from V and 1 base from J, with 15 bases between. The sequence derives from a human donor in good health. The specimen was blood. The chain has TRBV7-9 and TRBJ1-6; D might be TRBD1 (6 bases). CDR3 region: CASSPSGGRSYNSPLHF. The CDR3 DNA is TGTGCCAGCAGCCCATCGGGGGGCAGATCCTATAATTCACCCCTCCACTTT.